Presented here are 15 T cell receptor beta chains from one specimen sequenced in a study of cytomegalovirus exposure and HLA in healthy donors. The study ran its PCR with 60 Vbeta and 13 Jbeta primers. Generated by immunoSEQ multiplex PCR, the TCRdb table keeps only in-frame clones and is missing some. The sample table sets out roughly 73,000 clones. Sequencing was done on a sample of PBMCs. The receptors were gathered from a female donor in good health and CMV-seropositive.

The J gene is TRBJ2-7, the V gene TRBV6-1; D perhaps matches TRBD1 (5 bases). Trimming left V 3 bases short and J 0 bases short, with 15 bases between. Germline CDR1 is MNHNS and CDR2 is SASEGT. This CDR3 spans 16 amino acids. As DNA, the CDR3 is TGTGCCAGCAGTGATCAAGGCGGCAGGGACTCCTACGAGCAGTACTTC. Translated, it gives CASSDQGGRDSYEQYF.

Notes on this clone: The same CDR3 can be traced to other DNA sequences in this sample. The rearrangement links TRBV7-8 to TRBJ2-3; D perhaps matches TRBD1 (5 bases). Germline V gene lookup returns CDR1 SGHVS and CDR2 FQNEAQ. The CDR3 contains 18 residues. The CDR3 DNA reads as TGTGCTTCAAGCTTCAGCGAGACAGAGCCTGAGGACACAGATACGCAGTATTTT. Translating gives CASSFSETEPEDTDTQYF. Using reference TRBV7-8 and TRBJ2-3 for the parts outside the CDR3, the full variable domain is GAGVSQSPRYKVAKRGQDVALRCDPISGHVSLFWYQQALGQGPEFLTYFQNEAQLDKSGLPSDRFFAERPEGSVSTLKIQRTQQEDSAVYLCASSFSETEPEDTDTQYFGPGTRLTVL.

The gene calls are TRBV11-2 and TRBJ2-3, with D possibly TRBD2 on 5 matching bases. Germline CDR1 SGHAT, CDR2 FQNNGV. There are 17 residues in the CDR3. Trimming removed 0 bases from V and 1 base from J, with 14 bases in between. The CDR3 sequence is CASSLDRGLGRTDTQYF. The CDR3 DNA is TGTGCCAGCAGCTTAGATCGGGGTTTAGGGCGCACAGATACGCAGTATTTT.

The chain uses TRBV6-6 and TRBJ2-3; D possibly corresponds to TRBD2 (6 bases). The V end lost 8 bases, the J end lost 1 base, and 16 bases lay between the germline ends. CDR3 size: 15 residues. CDR1 is MNHNY, CDR2 SVGAGI, per germline (reference sequence). This chain's CDR3 is CASAMGRGGTDTQYF. CDR3 nucleotides: TGTGCCAGCGCTATGGGGCGGGGTGGCACAGATACGCAGTATTTT.

The rearrangement joins TRBV29-1 to TRBJ2-5, with 8 bases lining up with TRBD1. Per the germline V gene, CDR1 is SQVTM and CDR2 is ANQGSEA. This CDR3 contains 15 residues. After removal of 1 base from V and 5 bases from J, the junction contained 9 bases not matched to a gene. The CDR3 bases are TGCAGCGTTGAAGGGGACAGGTGGCGACCGGAGACCCAGTACTTC. Its protein is CSVEGDRWRPETQYF.

CDR3 nucleotides: TGTGCCAGCAGCGTGGGGACAGGGGGCGAGCAGTACTTC. Amino acid sequence: CASSVGTGGEQYF. This sequence joins TRBV13 and TRBJ2-7; 11 bases align to TRBD1. V trimming: 5 bases; J trimming: 6 bases; junction bases outside the gene matches: 3. CDR1 and CDR2 from the germline V gene are PRHDT and FYEKMQ (reference sequence). The CDR3 covers 13 residues. Drawing the rest from reference TRBV13 and TRBJ2-7, the complete variable domain is AAGVIQSPRHLIKEKRETATLKCYPIPRHDTVYWYQQGPGQDPQFLISFYEKMQSDKGSIPDRFSAQQFSDYHSELNMSSLELGDSALYFCASSVGTGGEQYFGPGTRLTVT.

The V gene is TRBV9, the J gene TRBJ2-1, with 8 bases fitting TRBD2. This CDR3 is built from 16 residues. CDR1 and CDR2 from the germline V gene are SGDLS and YYNGEE. V was pared by 3 bases and J by 4 bases, with 9 bases of the junction left unmatched. DNA of the CDR3: TGTGCCAGCAGCGATTACGGGGCGGGAGGATACAATGAGCAGTTCTTC. Encoded protein: CASSDYGAGGYNEQFF.

The CDR3 DNA reads TGTGCCAGCAGCTTCGCCGGGACAGGGGAATACACCATATATTTT. The encoded protein is CASSFAGTGEYTIYF. This chain connects TRBV5-4 to TRBJ1-3; TRBD1 aligns across 10 bases. The CDR3 sequence is 15 residues long. Germline V gene data show CDR1 as SGHNT and CDR2 as YYREEE (reference sequence). J was trimmed by 8 bases and V by 2 bases; bases with no gene match: 7.

The chain couples TRBV9 to TRBJ2-1; D gene unclear. The V end was cut by 4 bases, the J end by 2 bases, with 13 bases between. This CDR3 is built from 15 residues. CDR1 and CDR2 from the germline V gene are SGDLS and YYNGEE. CDR3 sequence reads: CASSPAGSPYNEQFF. The CDR3 DNA follows: TGTGCCAGCAGCCCCGCAGGTAGTCCCTACAATGAGCAGTTCTTC.

The chain has TRBV30 and TRBJ1-1, with 8 nucleotides matching TRBD1. The CDR3 length is 17 residues. V lost 0 bases and J lost 2; bases outside the gene matches: 11. Germline assignment: CDR1 GTSNPN and CDR2 SVGIG (reference sequence). The CDR3 here is CAWSVRGRGRVNTEAFF. As DNA, the CDR3 is TGTGCCTGGAGTGTACGGGGCAGGGGGCGGGTAAACACTGAAGCTTTCTTT.

The chain links TRBV7-8 to TRBJ2-3, with D possibly being TRBD2 (6 bases). CDR1 is SGHVS and CDR2 is FQNEAQ in the germline V gene. V gave up 7 bases and J gave up 0 bases, with 14 bases separating them. CDR3 length equals 15 residues. CDR3 sequence: CASTRWRGSTDTQYF. CDR3 in DNA: TGTGCCAGCACAAGGTGGCGGGGAAGCACAGATACGCAGTATTTT.

The chain employs TRBV6-1 and TRBJ1-2, with 8 nucleotides matching TRBD1. Germline CDR1 is MNHNS and CDR2 is SASEGT. Trimming at V came to 3 bases and at J to 4 bases, leaving 1 base not matched to a gene. CDR3 length equals 13 residues. The CDR3 reads CASSDTGGYGYTF. In nucleotides, the CDR3 is TGTGCCAGCAGTGACACAGGGGGCTATGGCTACACCTTC.

The rearrangement joins TRBV19 to TRBJ2-1; the D gene is possibly TRBD1 (5 bases). Germline V lookup: CDR1 LNHDA, CDR2 SQIVND (reference sequence). The CDR3 totals 12 residues. Trimming removed 7 bases from V and 6 bases from J, with 10 bases in between. The chain's CDR3 is CASTRDPNEQFF. CDR3 in DNA: TGTGCCAGTACCAGGGATCCCAATGAGCAGTTCTTC.

J is TRBJ1-1 and V is TRBV27, with TRBD1 matching over 7 bases. The CDR3 length is 15 residues. J was trimmed by 2 bases and V by 4 bases; bases with no gene match: 7. Germline assignment: CDR1 MNHEY and CDR2 SMNVEV (reference sequence). CDR3 in amino acids: CASSSKTGINTEAFF. The CDR3 DNA reads TGTGCCAGCAGTTCAAAGACAGGGATTAACACTGAAGCTTTCTTT.

V is TRBV7-9 and J is TRBJ1-2; D is undetermined. V was trimmed by 4 bases and J by 2 bases, leaving 14 bases between them. Per germline, CDR1 SEHNR and CDR2 FQNEAQ (reference sequence). This CDR3 has 15 residues. CDR3: CASSSLNGANYGYTF. The CDR3 bases are TGTGCCAGCAGCTCCTTAAACGGTGCGAACTATGGCTACACCTTC. The full variable domain, with the rest looked up from reference TRBV7-9 and TRBJ1-2, is DTGVSQNPRHKITKRGQNVTFRCDPISEHNRLYWYRQTLGQGPEFLTYFQNEAQLEKSRLLSDRFSAERPKGSFSTLEIQRTEQGDSAMYLCASSSLNGANYGYTFGSGTRLTVV.